Listed below are T cell receptor beta chains from one sample, sequenced in a study of blood T cell repertoires in COVID-19. Libraries were prepared by immunoSEQ multiplex PCR; TCRdb keeps only in-frame clonotypes and omits some of them. The repertoire holds some 220,000 clones, with 65% to 90% as singletons. Sequencing was performed on peripheral blood. Receptors originate from a man aged 50 or older with active or convalescent COVID-19. The conserved cysteine and the conserved F or W are not part of the CDR3 here. The order of the fields is V gene, CDR3 length, J gene, D gene, CDR3 protein. A D gene is named only where the DNA matches it firmly.

TRBV6-2/TRBV6-3	15	TRBJ1-2	.	ASSFLPPGRPNYGYT
TRBV4-1	15	TRBJ1-2	.	ASSQEMGLSFGNDYT
TRBV2	11	TRBJ1-2	.	ASSYQTPYGYT
TRBV7-9	12	TRBJ1-4	TRBD1	ASSGPGGDEKLF
TRBV5-1	12	TRBJ2-2	.	ASSSTVTTGELF
TRBV15	13	TRBJ1-6	TRBD1	ATSRGQGDNSPLH
TRBV2	14	TRBJ2-3	TRBD2	ASSDGASGSPDTQY
TRBV6-5	12	TRBJ1-5	.	ASSRGGGNQPQH
TRBV18	17	TRBJ2-6	TRBD1	ASSHTGGALPSGANVLT
TRBV18	13	TRBJ1-5	.	ASSPRGLGAQPQH
TRBV28	13	TRBJ2-3	TRBD2	ASSSSSGGVDTQY
TRBV5-1	15	TRBJ1-6	TRBD1	ASSLGQGDSYNSPLH
TRBV18	13	TRBJ2-1	TRBD2	ASSPASGSKNEQF
TRBV10-3	15	TRBJ2-3	TRBD2	AISGGLSGRAQDTQY
TRBV3-1/TRBV3-2	11	TRBJ2-1	TRBD2	ASSRTSGNEQF